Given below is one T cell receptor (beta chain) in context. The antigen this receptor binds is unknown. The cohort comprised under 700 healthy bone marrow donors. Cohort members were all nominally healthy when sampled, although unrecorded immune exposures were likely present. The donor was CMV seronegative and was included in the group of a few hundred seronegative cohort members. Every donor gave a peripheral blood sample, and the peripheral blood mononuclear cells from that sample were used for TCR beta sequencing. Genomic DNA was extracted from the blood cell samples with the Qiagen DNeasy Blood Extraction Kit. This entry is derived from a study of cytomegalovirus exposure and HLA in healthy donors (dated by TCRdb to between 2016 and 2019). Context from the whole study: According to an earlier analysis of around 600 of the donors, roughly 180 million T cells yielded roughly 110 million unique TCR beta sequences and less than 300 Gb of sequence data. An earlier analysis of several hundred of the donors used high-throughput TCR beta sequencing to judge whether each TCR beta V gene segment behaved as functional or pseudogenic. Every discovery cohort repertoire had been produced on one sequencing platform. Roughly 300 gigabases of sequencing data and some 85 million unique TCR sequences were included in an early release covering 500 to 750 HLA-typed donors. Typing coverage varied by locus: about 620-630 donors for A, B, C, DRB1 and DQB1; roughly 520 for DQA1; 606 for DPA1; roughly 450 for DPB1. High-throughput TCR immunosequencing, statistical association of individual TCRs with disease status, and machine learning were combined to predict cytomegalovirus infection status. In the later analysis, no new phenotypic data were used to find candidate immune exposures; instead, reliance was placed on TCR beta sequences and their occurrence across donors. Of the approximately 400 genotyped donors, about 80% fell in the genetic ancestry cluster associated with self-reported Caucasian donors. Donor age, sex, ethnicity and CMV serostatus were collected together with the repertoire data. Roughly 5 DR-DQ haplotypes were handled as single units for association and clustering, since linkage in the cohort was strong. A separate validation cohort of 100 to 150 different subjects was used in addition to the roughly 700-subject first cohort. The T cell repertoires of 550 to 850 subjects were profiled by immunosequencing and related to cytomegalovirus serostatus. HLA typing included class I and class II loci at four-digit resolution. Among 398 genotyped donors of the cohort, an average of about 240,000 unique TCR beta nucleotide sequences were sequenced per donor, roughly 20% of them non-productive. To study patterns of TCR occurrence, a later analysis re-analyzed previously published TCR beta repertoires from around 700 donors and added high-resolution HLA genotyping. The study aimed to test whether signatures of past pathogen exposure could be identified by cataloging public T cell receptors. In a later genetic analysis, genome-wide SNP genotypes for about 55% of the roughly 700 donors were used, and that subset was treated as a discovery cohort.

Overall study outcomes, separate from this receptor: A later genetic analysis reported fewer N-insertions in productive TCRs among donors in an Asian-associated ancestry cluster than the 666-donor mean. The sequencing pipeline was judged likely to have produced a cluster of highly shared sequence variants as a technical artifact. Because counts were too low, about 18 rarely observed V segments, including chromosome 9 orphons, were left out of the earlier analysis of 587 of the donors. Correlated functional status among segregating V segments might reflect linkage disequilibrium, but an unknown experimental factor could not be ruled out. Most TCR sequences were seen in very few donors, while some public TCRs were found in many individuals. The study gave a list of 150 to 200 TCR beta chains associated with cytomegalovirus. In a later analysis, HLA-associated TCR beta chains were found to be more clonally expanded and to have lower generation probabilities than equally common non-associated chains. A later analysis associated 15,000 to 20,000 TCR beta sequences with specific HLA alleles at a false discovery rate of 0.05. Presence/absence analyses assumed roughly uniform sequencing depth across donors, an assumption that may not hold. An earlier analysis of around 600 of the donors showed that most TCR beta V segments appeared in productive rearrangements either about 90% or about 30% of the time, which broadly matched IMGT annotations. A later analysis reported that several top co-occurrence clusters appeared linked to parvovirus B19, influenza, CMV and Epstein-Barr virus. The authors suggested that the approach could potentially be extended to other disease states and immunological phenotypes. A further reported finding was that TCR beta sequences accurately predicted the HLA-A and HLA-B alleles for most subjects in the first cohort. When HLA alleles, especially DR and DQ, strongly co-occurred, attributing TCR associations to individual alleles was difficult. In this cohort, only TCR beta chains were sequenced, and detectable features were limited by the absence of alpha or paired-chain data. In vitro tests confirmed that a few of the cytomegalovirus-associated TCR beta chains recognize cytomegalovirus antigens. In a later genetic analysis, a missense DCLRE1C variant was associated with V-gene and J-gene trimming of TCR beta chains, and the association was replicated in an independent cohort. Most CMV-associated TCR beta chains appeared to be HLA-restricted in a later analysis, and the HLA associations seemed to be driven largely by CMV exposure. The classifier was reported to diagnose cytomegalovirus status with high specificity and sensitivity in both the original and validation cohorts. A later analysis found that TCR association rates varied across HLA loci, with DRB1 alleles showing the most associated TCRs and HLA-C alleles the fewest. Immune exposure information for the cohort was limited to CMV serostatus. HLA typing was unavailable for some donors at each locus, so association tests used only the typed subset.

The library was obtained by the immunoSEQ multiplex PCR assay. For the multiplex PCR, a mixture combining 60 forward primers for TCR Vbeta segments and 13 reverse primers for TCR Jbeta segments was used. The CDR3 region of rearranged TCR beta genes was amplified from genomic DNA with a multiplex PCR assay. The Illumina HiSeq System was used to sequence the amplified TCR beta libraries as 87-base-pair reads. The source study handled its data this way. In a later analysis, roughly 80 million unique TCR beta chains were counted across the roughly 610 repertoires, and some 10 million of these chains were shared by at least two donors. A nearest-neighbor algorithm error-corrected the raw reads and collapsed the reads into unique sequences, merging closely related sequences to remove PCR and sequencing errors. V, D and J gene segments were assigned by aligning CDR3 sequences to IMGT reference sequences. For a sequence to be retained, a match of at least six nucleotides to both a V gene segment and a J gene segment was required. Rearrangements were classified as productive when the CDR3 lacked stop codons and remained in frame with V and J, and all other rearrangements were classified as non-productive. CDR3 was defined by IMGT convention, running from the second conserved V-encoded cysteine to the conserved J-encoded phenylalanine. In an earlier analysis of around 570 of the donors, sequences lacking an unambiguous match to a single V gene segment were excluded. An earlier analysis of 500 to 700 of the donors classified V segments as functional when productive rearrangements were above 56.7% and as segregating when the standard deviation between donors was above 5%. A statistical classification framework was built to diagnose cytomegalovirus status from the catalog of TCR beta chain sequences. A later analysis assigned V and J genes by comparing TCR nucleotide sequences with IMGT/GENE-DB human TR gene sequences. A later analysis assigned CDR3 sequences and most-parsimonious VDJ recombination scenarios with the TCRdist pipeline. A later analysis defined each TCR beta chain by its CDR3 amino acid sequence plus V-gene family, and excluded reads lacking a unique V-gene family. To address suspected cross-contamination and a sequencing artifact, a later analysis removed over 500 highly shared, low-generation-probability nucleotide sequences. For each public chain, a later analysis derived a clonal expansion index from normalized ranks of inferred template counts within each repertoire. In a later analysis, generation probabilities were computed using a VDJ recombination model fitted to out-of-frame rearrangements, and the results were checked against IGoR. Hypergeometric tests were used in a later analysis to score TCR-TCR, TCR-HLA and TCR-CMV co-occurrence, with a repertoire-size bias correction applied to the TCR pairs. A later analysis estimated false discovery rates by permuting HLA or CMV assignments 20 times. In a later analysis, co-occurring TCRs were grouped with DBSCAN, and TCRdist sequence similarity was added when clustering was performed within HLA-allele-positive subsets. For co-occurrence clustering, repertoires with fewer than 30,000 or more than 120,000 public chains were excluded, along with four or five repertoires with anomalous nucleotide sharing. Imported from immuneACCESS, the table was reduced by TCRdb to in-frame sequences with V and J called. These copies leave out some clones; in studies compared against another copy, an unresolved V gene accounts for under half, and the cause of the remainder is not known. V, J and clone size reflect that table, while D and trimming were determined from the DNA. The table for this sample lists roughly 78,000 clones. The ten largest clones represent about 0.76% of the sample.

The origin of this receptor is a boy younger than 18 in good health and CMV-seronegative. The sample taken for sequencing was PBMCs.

This receptor carries the CDR3 CASKRDRESSGANVLTF. The sequenced DNA is TGTGCCAGCAAGCGAGACAGGGAGAGCTCTGGGGCCAACGTCCTGACTTTC. Rearrangement joined TRBV9 to TRBJ2-6, with 7 bases matching TRBD1. Counted from cysteine to phenylalanine, this CDR3 has 17 amino acids. Left in the record is the CDR3 DNA by itself, 51 bases read in frame from the first base. From V the trimming removes 6 bases and from J it removes 0 bases, while the gene matches leave 9 bases of the junction unaccounted for. The germline V gene yields SGDLS for CDR1 and YYNGEE for CDR2. Outside the CDR3, residues come from the reference TRBV9 and TRBJ2-6 proteins, so the full variable domain is: DSGVTQTPKHLITATGQRVTLRCSPRSGDLSVYWYQQSLDQGLQFLIQYYNGEERAKGNILERFSAQQFPDLHSELNLSSLELGDSALYFCASKRDRESSGANVLTFGAGSRLTVL.